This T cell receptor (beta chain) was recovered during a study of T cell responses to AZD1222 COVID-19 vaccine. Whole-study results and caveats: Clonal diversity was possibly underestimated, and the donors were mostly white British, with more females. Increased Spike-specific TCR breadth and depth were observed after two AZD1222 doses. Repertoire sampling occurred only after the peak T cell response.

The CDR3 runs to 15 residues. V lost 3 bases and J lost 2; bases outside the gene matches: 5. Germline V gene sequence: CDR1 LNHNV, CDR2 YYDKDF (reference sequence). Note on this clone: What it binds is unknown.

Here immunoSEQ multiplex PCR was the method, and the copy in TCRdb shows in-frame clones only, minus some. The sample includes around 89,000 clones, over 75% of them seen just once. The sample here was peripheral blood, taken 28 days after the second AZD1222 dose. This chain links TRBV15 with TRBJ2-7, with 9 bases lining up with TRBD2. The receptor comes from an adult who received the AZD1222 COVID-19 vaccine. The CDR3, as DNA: TGTGCCACCAGCAGCGCGCGGGGGGGGACCTACGAGCAGTACTTC. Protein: CATSSARGGTYEQYF.